A single sample gave rise to the 15 T cell receptor beta chains below, sequenced in a study of cytomegalovirus exposure and HLA in healthy donors. The PCR contained 60 Vbeta and 13 Jbeta primers. Sequencing was performed with immunoSEQ multiplex PCR; in TCRdb, only in-frame clones are kept and a portion is missing. The sample shows fewer than 110,000 clones, approximately 79% of them seen only once. The sequenced sample consisted of PBMCs. The source is a man between 18 and 29 years old in good health and CMV-seronegative.

This chain links TRBV14 with TRBJ1-1; D is undetermined. The CDR3 is 12 amino acids. Trimming shortened V by 3 bases and J by 11 bases, and 13 bases separated the two germline ends. Germline V lookup: CDR1 SGHDN, CDR2 FVKESK. The CDR3 spells CASSHDLSGAFF. Here the CDR3 DNA reads TGTGCCAGCAGCCATGACCTCTCGGGGGCTTTCTTT.

The rearrangement uses TRBV5-1 and TRBJ1-5; the D gene is possibly TRBD1 (6 bases). CDR3 length equals 15 residues. Per the germline V gene, CDR1 is SGHRS and CDR2 is YFSETQ. V was cut by 0 bases and J by 7 bases, with 14 bases left in between. The CDR3, as DNA: TGCGCCAGCAGCTTGGCAGGGGCCCTCGGACAGCCCCAGCATTTT. It specifies CASSLAGALGQPQHF.

The rearrangement links TRBV5-4 to TRBJ1-6, with 7 bases aligning to TRBD1. Germline-derived CDR1 and CDR2 are SGHNT and YYREEE (reference sequence). The CDR3 totals 14 residues. V dropped 2 bases and J dropped 10; count of bases not matched to a gene: 6. In DNA, the CDR3 is TGTGCCAGCAGCTTACAGGGGCCAGGGTCACCCCTCCACTTT. This sequence encodes CASSLQGPGSPLHF.

The J gene is TRBJ2-5, the V gene TRBV10-1, with D unresolved. Germline values: CDR1 WNHNN, CDR2 SYGVQD (reference sequence). The V end was cut by 5 bases, the J end by 5 bases, with 6 bases between. There are 11 residues in the CDR3. CDR3 DNA sequence: TGCGCCAGCAGTCCTCGGGAGACCCAGTACTTC. This sequence encodes CASSPRETQYF.

As regards this clone: The junction differs from germline at one of its ends, possibly a read error. The chain recombines TRBV5-4 with TRBJ1-2; possible D gene TRBD1, 5 bases. CDR1 SGHNT and CDR2 YYREEE come from the germline V gene (reference sequence). This CDR3 is 14 amino acids long. The CDR3, as DNA: TGTGCCAGCAGCCCGGAACAGGAGTACTATGGCTACCCCTTC. It specifies CASSPEQEYYGYPF.

The genes are TRBV5-1 and TRBJ2-7, with 11 bases aligning to TRBD2. The J segment lost 2 bases and the V segment lost 0 bases, leaving 7 bases of the junction unmatched. The CDR3 runs to 17 residues. The germline V gene encodes CDR1 SGHRS and CDR2 YFSETQ. CDR3 DNA sequence: TGCGCCAGCAGCTTGGGGACTAGCGGGTTCTGGGCCTACGAGCAGTACTTC. It translates to CASSLGTSGFWAYEQYF. The full variable domain, rest sourced from reference TRBV5-1 and TRBJ2-7, is KAGVTQTPRYLIKTRGQQVTLSCSPISGHRSVSWYQQTPGQGLQFLFEYFSETQRNKGNFPGRFSGRQFSNSRSEMNVSTLELGDSALYLCASSLGTSGFWAYEQYFGPGTRLTVT.

The gene calls are TRBV7-2 and TRBJ2-5, with 7 bases lining up with TRBD1. Germline V gives CDR1 SGHTA, CDR2 FQGNSA. The junction had 6 bases not matched to a gene; V was cut back by 6 bases and J by 5 bases. The CDR3 covers 13 residues. The DNA of the CDR3 is TGTGCCAGCAGAATGGGACAGTGGGAGACCCAGTACTTC. Amino acid sequence: CASRMGQWETQYF.

This clone was counted a few times. The V and J genes are TRBV19 and TRBJ1-1; D is ambiguous. This CDR3 has 12 residues. The germline gives CDR1 LNHDA, CDR2 SQIVND (reference sequence). The V and J ends lost 5 bases and 8 bases respectively, with 12 bases between them. CDR3 in amino acids: CASSAAGGEAFF. As DNA, the CDR3 is TGTGCCAGTAGTGCGGCAGGAGGGGAAGCTTTCTTT.

The chain uses TRBV7-3 and TRBJ1-6, with D unclear. Trimming took 6 bases from V and 0 from J, leaving 15 bases between them. The CDR3 is 17 amino acids. The V gene's germline CDR1 is SGHTA and CDR2 FQGTGA. The CDR3 here is CASSQNARSSYNSPLHF. CDR3 nucleotide sequence: TGTGCCAGCAGTCAAAATGCCCGGAGCTCCTATAATTCACCCCTCCACTTT. The entire variable domain, with the rest obtained from reference TRBV7-3 and TRBJ1-6, is as follows: GAGVSQTPSNKVTEKGKYVELRCDPISGHTALYWYRQSLGQGPEFLIYFQGTGAADDSGLPNDRFFAVRPEGSVSTLKIQRTERGDSAVYLCASSQNARSSYNSPLHFGNGTRLTVT.

The chain recombines TRBV19 with TRBJ1-2, with D unresolved. Germline V gene lookup returns CDR1 LNHDA and CDR2 SQIVND (reference sequence). With 6 bases removed from V and 6 bases from J, the gap between germline ends came to 17 bases. The CDR3 consists of 14 residues. DNA for the CDR3: TGTGCCAGTAGCCCCAGTGTGGGAGGCCATGGCTACACCTTC. As protein: CASSPSVGGHGYTF.

The rearrangement joins TRBV7-9 to TRBJ1-1, with TRBD1 as a possible D gene (6 bases). V shed 6 bases and J shed 6 bases, with 11 bases lying between them. This CDR3 spans 12 amino acids. Germline CDR1 SEHNR, CDR2 FQNEAQ (reference sequence). The CDR3 coding sequence is TGTGCCAGCAGTTATACAGGGTCTGAAGCTTTCTTT. Its translation: CASSYTGSEAFF.

This clone was seen just once. J is TRBJ2-3 and V is TRBV5-8; TRBD2 aligns across 10 bases. Germline loops: CDR1 SGHTS, CDR2 YDEGEE. V dropped 7 bases and J dropped 14; count of bases not matched to a gene: 10. The CDR3 covers 12 residues. The CDR3 sequence is CASVPDKRGGYF. The CDR3 DNA is TGTGCCAGCGTTCCAGACAAGCGGGGGGGGTATTTT.

This clone was picked up a small number of times. V gene TRBV4-3 combines with J gene TRBJ2-6; D might be TRBD1 (6 bases). Trimming removed 0 bases from V and 4 bases from J, with 7 bases in between. CDR1 is LGHNA, CDR2 YSLEER, per germline. The CDR3 sequence is 15 residues long. The CDR3, as DNA: TGCGCCAGCAGCCAAGAAGGGACAGGGGCCAACGTCCTGACTTTC. It is translated as CASSQEGTGANVLTF.

The chain employs TRBV6-5 and TRBJ2-7; 7 nucleotides line up with TRBD2. In germline, CDR1 is MNHEY, CDR2 SVGAGI. The CDR3 is 14 residues long. Trimming at V came to 5 bases and at J to 7 bases, leaving 11 bases not matched to a gene. As DNA, the CDR3 is TGTGCCAGCAGTGAATCCTGGGGGGGAGGGGAGCAGTACTTC. Its translation: CASSESWGGGEQYF.

The chain joins TRBV6-4 to TRBJ1-1; TRBD1 matches 7 bases. Germline CDR1 is MRHNA and CDR2 is SNTAGT. The ends lost 5 bases at V and 5 bases at J; junction bases unmatched: 5. CDR3 size: 13 residues. In DNA, the CDR3 is TGTGCCAGCAGTCTGACAGGGACTACTGAAGCTTTCTTT. Residues: CASSLTGTTEAFF.